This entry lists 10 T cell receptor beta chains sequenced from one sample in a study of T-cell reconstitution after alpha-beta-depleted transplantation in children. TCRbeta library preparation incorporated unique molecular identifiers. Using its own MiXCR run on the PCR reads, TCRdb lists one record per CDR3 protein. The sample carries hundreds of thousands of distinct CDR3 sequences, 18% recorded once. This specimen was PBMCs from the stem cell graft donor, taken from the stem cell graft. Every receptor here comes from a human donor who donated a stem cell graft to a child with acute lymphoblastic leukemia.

The CDR3 loop is CASSLQIKLKNHNEQFF. DNA of the CDR3: TGTGCCAGCAGCTTACAAATAAAACTAAAAAATCACAATGAGCAGTTCTTC. V is TRBV7-9 and J is TRBJ2-1, with D hard to call. Per germline, CDR1 SEHNR and CDR2 FQNEAQ (reference sequence). This CDR3 region has 17 residues. Trimming took 2 bases from V and 5 from J, leaving 19 bases between them.

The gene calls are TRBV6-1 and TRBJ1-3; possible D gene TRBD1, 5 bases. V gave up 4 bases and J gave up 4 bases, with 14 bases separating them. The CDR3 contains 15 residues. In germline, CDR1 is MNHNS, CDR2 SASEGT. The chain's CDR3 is CASSGPGRWGNTIYF. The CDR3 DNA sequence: TGTGCCAGCAGTGGTCCAGGGCGATGGGGAAACACCATATATTTT.

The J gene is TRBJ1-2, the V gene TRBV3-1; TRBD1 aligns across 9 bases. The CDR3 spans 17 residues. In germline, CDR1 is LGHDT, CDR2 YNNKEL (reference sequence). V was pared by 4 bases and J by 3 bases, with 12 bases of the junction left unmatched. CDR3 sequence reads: CASSPRDRAVGHYGYTF. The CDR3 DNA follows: TGTGCCAGCAGCCCTCGGGACAGGGCTGTGGGGCACTATGGCTACACCTTC.

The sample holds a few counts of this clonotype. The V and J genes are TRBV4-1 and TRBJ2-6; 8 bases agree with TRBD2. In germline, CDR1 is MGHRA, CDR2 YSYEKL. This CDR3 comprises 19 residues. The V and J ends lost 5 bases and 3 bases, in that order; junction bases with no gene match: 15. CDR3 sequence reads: CASSLTIPQREIGANVLTF. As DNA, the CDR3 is TGCGCCAGCAGCTTAACAATTCCCCAGCGGGAGATTGGGGCCAACGTCCTGACTTTC.

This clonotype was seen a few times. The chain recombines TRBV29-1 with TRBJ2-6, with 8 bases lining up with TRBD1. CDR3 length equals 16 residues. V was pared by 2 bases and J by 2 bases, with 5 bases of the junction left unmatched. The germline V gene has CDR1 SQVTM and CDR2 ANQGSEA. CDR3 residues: CSVESDRGTGANVLTF. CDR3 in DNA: TGCAGCGTTGAAAGTGACAGGGGCACTGGGGCCAACGTCCTGACTTTC. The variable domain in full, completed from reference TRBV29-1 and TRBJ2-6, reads SAVISQKPSRDICQRGTSLTIQCQVDSQVTMMFWYRQQPGQSLTLIATANQGSEATYESGFVIDKFPISRPNLTFSTLTVSNMSPEDSSIYLCSVESDRGTGANVLTFGAGSRLTVL.

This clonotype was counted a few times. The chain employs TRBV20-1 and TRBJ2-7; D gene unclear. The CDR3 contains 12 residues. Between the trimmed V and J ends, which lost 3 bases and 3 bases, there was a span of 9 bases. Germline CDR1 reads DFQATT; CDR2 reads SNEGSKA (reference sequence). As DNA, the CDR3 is TGCAGTGCTAGCGACGGATTCTACGAGCAGTACTTC. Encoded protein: CSASDGFYEQYF.

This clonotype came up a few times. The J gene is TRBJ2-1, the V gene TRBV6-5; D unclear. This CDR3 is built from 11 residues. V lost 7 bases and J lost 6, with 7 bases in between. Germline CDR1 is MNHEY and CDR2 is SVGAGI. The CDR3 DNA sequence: TGTGCCAGCACCCGGCGCAATGAGCAGTTCTTC. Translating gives CASTRRNEQFF.

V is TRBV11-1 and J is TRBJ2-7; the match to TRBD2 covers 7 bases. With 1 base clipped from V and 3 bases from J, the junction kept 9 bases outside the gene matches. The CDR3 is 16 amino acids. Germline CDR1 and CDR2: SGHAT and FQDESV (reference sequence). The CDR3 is CASSLDTAGAVYEQYF. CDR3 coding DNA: TGTGCCAGCAGCTTAGATACGGCGGGAGCGGTCTACGAGCAGTACTTC.

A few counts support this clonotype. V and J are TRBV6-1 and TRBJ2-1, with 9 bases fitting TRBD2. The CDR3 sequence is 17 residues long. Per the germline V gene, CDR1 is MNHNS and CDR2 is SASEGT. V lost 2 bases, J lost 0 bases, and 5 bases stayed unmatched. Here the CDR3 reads CASSEWGSGSSYNEQFF. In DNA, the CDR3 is TGTGCCAGCAGTGAATGGGGTAGCGGGAGCTCCTACAATGAGCAGTTCTTC.

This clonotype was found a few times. The CDR3 region has the DNA TGTGCCAGCAGCTTAGCCCTAGCGGGGACCTACGAGCAGTACTTC. Its protein is CASSLALAGTYEQYF. The V call is TRBV7-2, the J call TRBJ2-7, with 9 bases identical to TRBD2. Germline CDR1 and CDR2: SGHTA and FQGNSA. The CDR3 loop spans 15 amino acids. J was trimmed by 2 bases and V by 0 bases; bases with no gene match: 2.